One and the same sample provided the 5 T cell receptor beta chains below, sequenced in a study of T cells in Graves' hyperthyroidism and ophthalmopathy. TCR beta CDR3 region amplification was performed from RNA transcripts. First-round RT-PCR targeting the TCR CDR3 was performed with the HTBI primer set. Using its own MiXCR run on the multiplex PCR reads, TCRdb lists one record per CDR3 protein. The sample yields 550,000 to 800,000 distinct CDR3 sequences, 16% seen once. Source material: blood. All receptors derive from a man younger than 30 with Graves' hyperthyroidism.

This clonotype was seen at least ten times. The chain carries TRBV5-4 and TRBJ2-5; no firm D call. CDR1 SGHNT and CDR2 YYREEE come from the germline V gene (reference sequence). This CDR3 has 13 residues. V lost 0 bases to trimming and J lost 2 bases, with 5 bases between them. CDR3 region: CASSLVQQETQYF. CDR3 sequence (DNA): TGTGCCAGCAGCTTGGTTCAGCAAGAGACCCAGTACTTC. The full variable domain, completed using reference TRBV5-4 and TRBJ2-5, is ETGVTQSPTHLIKTRGQQVTLRCSSQSGHNTVSWYQQALGQGPQFIFQYYREEENGRGNFPPRFSGLQFPNYSSELNVNALELDDSALYLCASSLVQQETQYFGPGTRLLVL.

The CDR3 DNA is TGCAGTGCCTATAGCGGGAGGGGAAAGGCCTACGAGCAGTACTTC. This gives the protein CSAYSGRGKAYEQYF. The chain links TRBV20-1 to TRBJ2-7; 11 nucleotides align to TRBD2. Germline V gene data show CDR1 as DFQATT and CDR2 as SNEGSKA (reference sequence). CDR3 size: 15 residues. V lost 6 bases to trimming and J lost 2 bases; unmatched junction nucleotides: 9.

The genes are TRBV18 and TRBJ1-4; no definite D call. CDR1 is KGHSH, CDR2 LQKENI, per germline. The V end was cut by 5 bases, the J end by 3 bases, with 13 bases between. The CDR3 loop spans 15 amino acids. CDR3 amino acids: CASSASRTANEKLFF. CDR3 coding DNA: TGTGCCAGCTCAGCCTCTCGGACGGCTAATGAAAAACTGTTTTTT.

The sample holds a few counts of this clonotype. The chain joins TRBV28 to TRBJ2-7, with 7 bases matching TRBD1. Trimming cost V 5 bases and J 2 bases; bases outside gene matches: 9. This CDR3 has 15 residues. The germline gives CDR1 MDHEN, CDR2 SYDVKM. In nucleotides, the CDR3 is TGTGCCAGCAGTCTTGGGACAGTGAGGACCTACGAGCAGTACTTC. As protein: CASSLGTVRTYEQYF.

This clonotype was detected only a few times. The genes are TRBV7-2 and TRBJ1-4, with 10 positions matching TRBD1. Germline V lookup: CDR1 SGHTA, CDR2 FQGNSA. V lost 6 bases to trimming and J lost 7 bases; unmatched junction nucleotides: 2. The CDR3 spans 13 residues. The CDR3 loop is CASRGQGPEKLFF. CDR3 DNA sequence: TGTGCCAGCAGGGGACAGGGGCCTGAAAAACTGTTTTTT.